This T cell receptor beta chain was sequenced in a study of blood T cell repertoires in COVID-19. Study-wide context: The United States, Italy and Spain supplied acute and convalescent COVID-19 samples.

The method was immunoSEQ multiplex PCR; TCRdb's version includes in-frame clones alone and lacks a portion of them. Of roughly 150,000 clones listed, about four fifths were seen once; the top ten hold around 8%. The clonotype originates from a woman between 55 and 75 years old with COVID-19, enrolled during active disease. Material: peripheral blood.

The CDR3 loop reads CASSLVRGTGELFF. DNA for the CDR3: TGTGCCAGCAGCTTAGTTCGGGGAACCGGGGAGCTGTTTTTT. The chain carries TRBV11-3 and TRBJ2-2; tentatively, D is TRBD2 (5 bases). Germline loops: CDR1 SGHNT, CDR2 YENEEA. CDR3 length: 14 amino acids. Trimming left V 1 base short and J 5 bases short, with 8 bases between. Full variable domain (rest looked up from reference TRBV11-3 and TRBJ2-2): EAGVVQSPRYKIIEKKQPVAFWCNPISGHNTLYWYLQNLGQGPELLIRYENEEAVDDSQLPKDRFSAERLKGVDSTLKIQPAELGDSAVYLCASSLVRGTGELFFGEGSRLTVL.